This T cell receptor beta chain was documented in a study of cytomegalovirus exposure and HLA in healthy donors. In regard to this clone: What it binds is unknown.

Assay used: immunoSEQ multiplex PCR; TCRdb lists only in-frame clones, some missing. This sample has about 150,000 clones, with 86% found just once. This CDR3 has 17 residues. V dropped 2 bases and J dropped 6; count of bases not matched to a gene: 8. CDR1 and CDR2 (germline): PRHDT, FYEKMQ (reference sequence). The study's findings and limits: Both high specificity and high sensitivity reportedly marked the classifier's diagnosis of cytomegalovirus status. It was confirmed in vitro that a few of the CMV-associated chains were specific for CMV antigens.

The sample consisted of PBMCs. This sequence was found in a young man in good health and CMV-seropositive. The rearrangement uses TRBV13 and TRBJ2-2; 11 positions agree with TRBD2. The DNA of the CDR3 is TGTGCCAGCAGCTTAAAGTTCTCGGGACTAGCGGCCGGGGAGCTGTTTTTT. It specifies CASSLKFSGLAAGELFF.